This T cell receptor (beta chain) was sequenced during a study of blood T cell repertoires in COVID-19. About the research overall: Samples of COVID-19 (acute and convalescent) were obtained from the United States, Italy and Spain. Sources were T cells, B-cell-depleted T cells, or PBMCs; the material itself was cDNA or gDNA.

Authors' methods: By means of reference gene primer amplification, nucleated cell counts were estimated. Sequencing used immunoSEQ multiplex PCR; TCRdb keeps in-frame clones, though not all of them. V, J and clone size are those of that table, while D and trimming were read from the DNA. The sample lists 95,000 to 150,000 clones; around 90% were seen once. The TCR was taken from a woman aged 45-60 years with active or convalescent COVID-19. Sequencing was carried out using peripheral blood.

CDR3 sequence reads: CSFSTGVNQPQHF. As DNA, the CDR3 is TGCAGCTTCTCAACAGGGGTCAATCAGCCCCAGCATTTT. This chain joins TRBV29-1 and TRBJ1-5; TRBD1 matches 7 bases. This CDR3 is built from 13 residues. The germline V gene encodes CDR1 SQVTM and CDR2 ANQGSEA. J gave up 3 bases and V 8 bases, and 7 bases lay outside the gene matches. The variable domain in full, completed from reference TRBV29-1 and TRBJ1-5, reads SAVISQKPSRDICQRGTSLTIQCQVDSQVTMMFWYRQQPGQSLTLIATANQGSEATYESGFVIDKFPISRPNLTFSTLTVSNMSPEDSSIYLCSFSTGVNQPQHFGDGTRLSIL.